This TCR beta chain stems from a study of T cell responses to AZD1222 COVID-19 vaccine. The data were produced by immunoSEQ multiplex PCR, yet TCRdb's version contains in-frame clones alone and is incomplete. Of approximately 70,000 clones listed, roughly 82% are singletons. CDR1 is MNHEY, CDR2 SVGAGI, per germline. CDR3 length: 14 amino acids. The germline V and J ends were trimmed by 5 bases and 7 bases, with 12 bases remaining between them. The receptor was isolated from an adult in good health. Sequencing used peripheral blood, obtained on day 0 of AZD1222 vaccination. The chain couples TRBV6-5 to TRBJ1-6, with D maybe TRBD1 (6 bases). This CDR3 reads CASSPGTPNSPLHF. The CDR3 nucleotides are TGTGCCAGCAGTCCCGGGACACCGAATTCACCCCTCCACTTT.